The present entry profiles one TCR beta chain with its context. V gave up 2 bases and J gave up 7 bases; unmatched junction bases: 3. The CDR3 sequence is 14 residues long. Germline-derived CDR1 and CDR2 are LGHDT and YNNKEL (reference sequence). The data were obtained in a study of blood T cell repertoires in COVID-19. As for the study in general: Specimens from acute and convalescent COVID-19 originated in the United States, Italy and Spain. T cells, B-cell-depleted T cells, or PBMCs supplied cDNA or gDNA.

Original handling: By means of reference gene primer amplification, nucleated cell counts were estimated. Using immunoSEQ multiplex PCR, the repertoire was profiled, and TCRdb retains in-frame clones only, with some absent. V and J calls and clone size are given by that table; D and trimming were obtained from the DNA. Of around 240,000 clones in the sample, roughly 84% are singletons; the top ten hold roughly 1.4%. The receptor was derived from a woman in her forties who had recovered from COVID-19. Sequenced input: peripheral blood. This rearrangement joins TRBV3-1 (or the pseudogene TRBV3-2) to TRBJ1-4; the match to TRBD1 covers 8 bases. CDR3 protein: CASSQQGASEKLFF. The CDR3 DNA sequence: TGTGCCAGCAGCCAACAGGGGGCCAGTGAAAAACTGTTTTTT.